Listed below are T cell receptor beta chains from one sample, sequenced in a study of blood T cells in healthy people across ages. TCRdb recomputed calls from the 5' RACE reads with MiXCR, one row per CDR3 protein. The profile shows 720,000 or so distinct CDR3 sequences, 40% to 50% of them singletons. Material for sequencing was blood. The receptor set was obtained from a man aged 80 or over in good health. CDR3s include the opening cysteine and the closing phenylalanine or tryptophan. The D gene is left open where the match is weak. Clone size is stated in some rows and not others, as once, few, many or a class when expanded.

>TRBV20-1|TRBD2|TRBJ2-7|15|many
TGCAGTGCTCCCAGGACTAGCGGTAACCCCTACGAGCAGTACTTC
CSAPRTSGNPYEQYF
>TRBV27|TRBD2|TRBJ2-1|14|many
TGTGCCAGCAGTTTATGGTCTCAGCGGGAGATTCAGTTCTTC
CASSLWSQREIQFF
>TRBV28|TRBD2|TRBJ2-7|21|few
TGTGCCAGCCCCCCCCGAGGTCGGGATCTATCGACTAGCGGGACAGACTACGAGCAGTACTTC
CASPPRGRDLSTSGTDYEQYF
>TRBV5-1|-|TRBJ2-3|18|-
TGCGCCAGCAGCTTGATTCTTCGACTGGGAGGTCACACAGATACGCAGTATTTT
CASSLILRLGGHTDTQYF
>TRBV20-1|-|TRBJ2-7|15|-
TGCAGTGCCCCGCCAGCTAGCAGCTCCTACAATGGGCAGTACTTC
CSAPPASSSYNGQYF
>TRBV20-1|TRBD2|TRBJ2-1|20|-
TGCAGTGCTAGAGATCCTTTCCCGCGGGGAGCGGGAGGGGACTACAATGAGCAGTTCTTC
CSARDPFPRGAGGDYNEQFF
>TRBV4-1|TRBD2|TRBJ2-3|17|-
TGCGCCAGCAGCCAAACCTTAACTAGCGGGGGCGCAGATACGCAGTATTTT
CASSQTLTSGGADTQYF
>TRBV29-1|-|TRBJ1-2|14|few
TGCAGCGTTGAAGGGACCCCAGTGGGTCGGGGCTACACCTTC
CSVEGTPVGRGYTF
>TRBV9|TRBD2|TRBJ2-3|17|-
TGTGCCAGCAGCAACACGGGCCTAGCGGGGGTCACAGATACGCAGTATTTT
CASSNTGLAGVTDTQYF
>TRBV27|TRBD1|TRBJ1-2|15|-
TGTGCCAGCAGTTCAACCGGGACAGGGGCCTATGGCTACACCTTC
CASSSTGTGAYGYTF
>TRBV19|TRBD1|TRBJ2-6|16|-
TGTACCAGTAGAACAGGGGGTAGCTCTGGGGCCAACGTCCTGACTTTC
CTSRTGGSSGANVLTF
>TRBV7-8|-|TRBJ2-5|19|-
TGTGCCAGCAGCTTAGTTTACGGGAGTACAGCACAAGCGGCCAATGAGCAGTACTTC
CASSLVYGSTAQAANEQYF
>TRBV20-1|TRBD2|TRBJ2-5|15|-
TGCAGTGCTAGATGGGTAGCGGGGTCCTCAGAGACCCAGTACTTC
CSARWVAGSSETQYF
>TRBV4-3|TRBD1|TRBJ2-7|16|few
TGCGCCAGCAGCCACCCGGACAGGGTTACACACAATGAGCAGTACTTC
CASSHPDRVTHNEQYF
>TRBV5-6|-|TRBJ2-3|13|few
TGTGCCAGCAGCCCCGGGGCCCCCAGAACGCAGTATTTT
CASSPGAPRTQYF
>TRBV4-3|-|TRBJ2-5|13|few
TGCGCCAGCAGCCGCTCTCCGGGAGAGACCCAGTACTTC
CASSRSPGETQYF
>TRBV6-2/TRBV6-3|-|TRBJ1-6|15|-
TGTGCCAGCAACCCAACCGGGACTAATAATTCACCCCTCCACTTT
CASNPTGTNNSPLHF
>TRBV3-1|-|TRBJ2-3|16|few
TGTGCCAGCAGCCAAGATTTTGGTAGGGGGGGAGATACGCAGTATTTT
CASSQDFGRGGDTQYF
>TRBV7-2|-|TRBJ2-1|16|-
TGTGCCAGCAGCGTCCGGGACGGGAGCTCCTACAATGAGCAGTTCTTC
CASSVRDGSSYNEQFF
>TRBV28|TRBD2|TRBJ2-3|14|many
TGTGCCAGCGGGCGGGGGGGGTCATATGATACGCAGTATTTT
CASGRGGSYDTQYF
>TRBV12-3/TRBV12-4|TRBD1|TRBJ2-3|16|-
TGTGCCAGCAGTTTGAGAGGGACAGGGTTTTTAGATACGCAGTATTTT
CASSLRGTGFLDTQYF
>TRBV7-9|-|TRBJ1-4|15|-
TGTGCCAGCAGCTTAGTTGCGGATTCTAATGAAAAACTGTTTTTT
CASSLVADSNEKLFF
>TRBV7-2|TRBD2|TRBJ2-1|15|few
TGTGCCAGCAGCCCGGGACTAGGGGTTTACAATGAGCAGTTCTTC
CASSPGLGVYNEQFF
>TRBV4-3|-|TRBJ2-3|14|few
TGCGCCAGCAGCCAAGACCTACATGTAGATACGCAGTATTTT
CASSQDLHVDTQYF
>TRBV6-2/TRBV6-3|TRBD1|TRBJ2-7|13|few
TGTGCCAGCAGCGCAGGGGGCCAGTACGAGCAGTACTTC
CASSAGGQYEQYF
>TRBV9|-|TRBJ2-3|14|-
TGTGCCAGCAGCGTAGAAGGGCAGGGAGATACGCAGTATTTT
CASSVEGQGDTQYF
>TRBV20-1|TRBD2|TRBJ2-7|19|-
TGCAGTGCTTTCGACCTGACTAGCGGGGGGGCGAGCGGGTTATCCGAGCAGTACTTC
CSAFDLTSGGASGLSEQYF
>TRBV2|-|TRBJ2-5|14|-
TGTGCCAGCAGTCCGACAGTACTCCAAGAGACCCAGTACTTC
CASSPTVLQETQYF
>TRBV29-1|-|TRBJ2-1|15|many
TGCAGCGCCCAACGAGGGGCGTCGTCCTACAATGAGCAGTTCTTC
CSAQRGASSYNEQFF
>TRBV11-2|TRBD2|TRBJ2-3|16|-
TGTGCCAGCAGCTTAGTAGCGGGGGGGCAAGTAGATACGCAGTATTTT
CASSLVAGGQVDTQYF
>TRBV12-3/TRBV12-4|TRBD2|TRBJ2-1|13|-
TGTGCCAGCAGTTCATTGATAGCGGGTGAGCAGTTCTTC
CASSSLIAGEQFF
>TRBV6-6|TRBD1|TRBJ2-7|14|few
TGTGCCAGCAGTTACGGCGGACAGGGCTACGAGCAGTACTTC
CASSYGGQGYEQYF
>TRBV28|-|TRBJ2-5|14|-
TGTGCCAGCAGTTTAGGGGCCGACGTAGAGACCCAGTACTTC
CASSLGADVETQYF
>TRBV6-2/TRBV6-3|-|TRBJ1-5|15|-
TGTGCCAGCAGTTTACCGGGACAACTCAATCAGCCCCAGCATTTT
CASSLPGQLNQPQHF
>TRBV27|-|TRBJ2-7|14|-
TGTGCCAGCAGTTTATACGACAACTCCTACGAGCAGTACTTC
CASSLYDNSYEQYF
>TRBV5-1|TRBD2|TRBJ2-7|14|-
TGCGCCAGCAGCCCGGAGGCGGGGGGGAATGAGCAGTACTTC
CASSPEAGGNEQYF
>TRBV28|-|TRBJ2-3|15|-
TGTGCCAGCAGTTTAGTACAGTCCGGCACAGATACGCAGTATTTT
CASSLVQSGTDTQYF
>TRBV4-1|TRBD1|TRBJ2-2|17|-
TGCGCCAGCAGCCAAGACGTGACAGGGCAGAACACCGGGGAGCTGTTTTTT
CASSQDVTGQNTGELFF
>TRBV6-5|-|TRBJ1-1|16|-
TGTGCCAGCAGTCGACAGGACGCCGATTGGAACACTGAAGCTTTCTTT
CASSRQDADWNTEAFF
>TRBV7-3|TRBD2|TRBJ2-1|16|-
TGTGCCAGCAGCTTTACCGGGACTAACTCCTACAATGAGCAGTTCTTC
CASSFTGTNSYNEQFF
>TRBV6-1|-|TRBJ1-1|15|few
TGTGCCAGCAGTGTTTCGGGGGCGAGGAACACTGAAGCTTTCTTT
CASSVSGARNTEAFF
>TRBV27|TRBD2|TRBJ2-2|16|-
TGTGCCAGCAGTTTAGGCCAGGGAGGGGACACCGGGGAGCTGTTTTTT
CASSLGQGGDTGELFF
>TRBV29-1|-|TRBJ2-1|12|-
TGCAGCGTGCGACAGAGAGCCTACGAGCAGTTCTTC
CSVRQRAYEQFF